What follows are 9 T cell receptor beta chains derived from one specimen sequenced in a study of cytomegalovirus exposure and HLA in healthy donors. PCR involved 60 Vbeta and 13 Jbeta primers. Measured with immunoSEQ multiplex PCR; TCRdb has only the in-frame clones, and not every one. This sample has 150,000 or so clones, with 60% to 75% found just once. Sequences were obtained from PBMCs. These receptor sequences come from a man aged 18-30 years in good health and CMV-seronegative.

V usage is TRBV2 and J usage is TRBJ1-6; D unclear. Germline CDR1 and CDR2: SNHLY and FYNNEI. V was cut by 1 base and J by 0 bases, with 10 bases left in between. The CDR3 totals 17 residues. Here the CDR3 DNA reads TGTGCCAGCAGTGAAGGGACTTTTAGCTCCTATAATTCACCCCTCCACTTT. This translates into CASSEGTFSSYNSPLHF. The variable domain in full, completed from reference TRBV2 and TRBJ1-6, reads EPEVTQTPSHQVTQMGQEVILRCVPISNHLYFYWYRQILGQKVEFLVSFYNNEISEKSEIFDDQFSVERPDGSNFTLKIRSTKLEDSAMYFCASSEGTFSSYNSPLHFGNGTRLTVT.

The chain combines TRBV19 with TRBJ1-2; 8 bases fit TRBD1. CDR3 length: 14 residues. V lost 5 bases, J lost 3 bases, and 5 bases stayed unmatched. Germline V gene sequence: CDR1 LNHDA, CDR2 SQIVND (reference sequence). CDR3: CASSRMGQDYGYTF. DNA for the CDR3: TGTGCCAGTAGTCGAATGGGACAGGACTATGGCTACACCTTC. The entire variable domain, with the rest obtained from reference TRBV19 and TRBJ1-2, is as follows: DGGITQSPKYLFRKEGQNVTLSCEQNLNHDAMYWYRQDPGQGLRLIYYSQIVNDFQKGDIAEGYSVSREKKESFPLTVTSAQKNPTAFYLCASSRMGQDYGYTFGSGTRLTVV.

This chain links TRBV7-9 with TRBJ2-1; D unresolved. This CDR3 spans 15 amino acids. Trimming cost V 5 bases and J 2 bases, with 13 bases left between them. From germline, CDR1 is SEHNR and CDR2 FQNEAQ (reference sequence). The CDR3 DNA follows: TGTGCCAGCAGCCCCACCCCGGTGACCTACAATGAGCAGTTCTTC. Its protein product is CASSPTPVTYNEQFF.

The V and J genes are TRBV5-1 and TRBJ2-6; maybe TRBD2 (6 bases). CDR1 and CDR2 (germline): SGHRS, YFSETQ. The CDR3 contains 18 residues. V was clipped by 1 base and J by 1 base, with 15 bases between them. CDR3 protein: CASSLRVGGASGANVLTF. CDR3 sequence (DNA): TGCGCCAGCAGCTTGAGGGTCGGAGGGGCTTCTGGGGCCAACGTCCTGACTTTC.

The J gene is TRBJ2-6, the V gene TRBV6-5; no clear D. Germline-derived CDR1 and CDR2 are MNHEY and SVGAGI. Deletions cut 3 bases from V and 0 bases from J, with 9 bases between. The CDR3 consists of 16 residues. CDR3 region: CASSYIGASGANVLTF. CDR3 DNA sequence: TGTGCCAGCAGTTATATAGGAGCCTCTGGGGCCAACGTCCTGACTTTC.

The gene calls are TRBV27 and TRBJ1-4; no reliable D call. This CDR3 is 15 amino acids long. The V gene's germline CDR1 is MNHEY and CDR2 SMNVEV (reference sequence). V shed 5 bases and J shed 2 bases, with 12 bases lying between them. Here the CDR3 reads CASSRTPNTNEKLFF. DNA of the CDR3: TGTGCCAGCAGTCGAACACCGAATACTAATGAAAAACTGTTTTTT.

The chain carries TRBV4-1 and TRBJ1-1, with D possibly TRBD1 on 5 matching bases. The germline V gene has CDR1 MGHRA and CDR2 YSYEKL. This CDR3 has 15 residues. V lost 3 bases, J lost 0 bases, and 11 bases lay in between. The CDR3 loop is CASSQSTVMNTEAFF. Written as DNA, the CDR3 is TGCGCCAGCAGCCAGTCGACAGTAATGAACACTGAAGCTTTCTTT.

The V and J genes are TRBV7-6 and TRBJ2-2, with 10 bases lining up with TRBD1. Germline trimming cut 1 base from V and 4 bases from J; bases unmatched to any gene: 9. The CDR3 is made up of 18 amino acids. From germline, CDR1 is SGHVS and CDR2 FNYEAQ. The CDR3 coding sequence is TGTGCCAGCAGCTTAGAGTCGACAGGGGGCAGTCGCACCGGGGAGCTGTTTTTT. This translates into CASSLESTGGSRTGELFF.

V is TRBV28 and J is TRBJ1-2; 7 nucleotides match TRBD1. Germline CDR1 MDHEN, CDR2 SYDVKM. Trimming took 5 bases from V and 7 from J; bases not matched to a gene: 7. This CDR3 has 13 amino acids. CDR3 sequence (DNA): TGTGCCAGCAGTCCACCGACAGGGATTGGCTACACCTTC. This codes for CASSPPTGIGYTF.